This TCR beta chain originates from a study of blood T cell repertoires in COVID-19 (dated by TCRdb to 2020 to 2022). Study-wide context: Samples from collaborators originated in the United States, Italy and Spain and spanned both the acute and convalescent phases of COVID-19. Subjects who had been exposed to COVID-19, were actively infected with it, or had recovered from it provided the deeply sampled blood TCRbeta repertoires that made up the dataset. Where available, HLA class I and class II types were taken from metadata supplied by the sample provider and were not determined by assay-based typing. A freely available public database, intended as a resource for researchers studying the immune response to SARS-CoV-2, is where the repertoires were released. Samples came from the ongoing ImmuneRACE study (first 160 participants) plus 1,254 subjects from 6 global collaborators. The sample metadata nearly always contained a de-identified subject ID, COVID-19 status, age in years and sex. The material from the prospective study consisted of cDNA or gDNA derived from T cells, B-cell-depleted T cells, or PBMCs.

Enrolling through a virtual design, the prospective study's participants ranged in age from roughly 18 to 90 years and lived across 24 United States geographic areas. In the prospective study, participants were assigned to cohorts based on the clinical history participants reported in a screening survey and a study questionnaire. ImmuneRACE Cohort 3 recovered participants were defined by two consecutive negative NP/OP PCR tests, healthcare professional clearance, or symptom resolution. Mobile phlebotomists in the prospective study collected whole blood, serum and a nasopharyngeal or oropharyngeal swab from every participant. Prospective study participants could optionally give additional blood draws and questionnaires over an approximately two-month period. Before DNA extraction, prospective study blood samples were shipped either frozen or at room temperature. What the research found in general, with its limitations: The quantity of clinical and demographic metadata differed by source and by participant and was supplied without curation.

The immunoSEQ Assay, a bias-controlled multiplex PCR, was used to amplify TCRbeta CDR3 regions from genomic DNA. Under the source paper's analysis protocol: The number of nucleated cells in each sample was estimated from the amplification of reference gene primers within the assay. To quantify the absolute abundance of each unique TCRbeta CDR3 rearrangement, sequence reads were collapsed and filtered. Productive Simpson clonality was computed per sample as the square root of Simpson's diversity index over productive rearrangements. Held by TCRdb, this immuneACCESS table contains in-frame sequences only and omits some clones. Under half of the omission traces to an unresolved V gene where checked; the cause of the rest is unknown. For V, J and clone size, that table is used; D and trimming come from the DNA. The table for this sample lists about 230,000 clones; 70% to 90% of them were counted only once. The top ten hold about a tenth of the sample.

The germline V gene (reference sequence) gives CDR1 as GTSNPN and CDR2 as SVGIG. V was cut back by 2 bases and J by 3 bases, leaving a gap of 20 bases between them. Inclusive of the bounding cysteine and phenylalanine, the CDR3 is 16 residues long. CDR3 DNA only is kept here, 48 bases in frame from base 1. To note about this clone: Its antigen specificity is not known. Base quality data are lacking; no much larger clone is found one base away.

Sequencing was carried out using PBMCs or T cells enriched from blood (not recorded which). The receptor was derived from a young man who had recovered from COVID-19. The rearrangement joined TRBV30 to TRBJ2-7; the D region possibly corresponds to TRBD1 (8 bases align). The DNA sequence is given as TGTGCCTGGAGTCCTCAGGGGGCGCGGGGGAACTACGAGCAGTACTTC. Its coded protein is CAWSPQGARGNYEQYF.